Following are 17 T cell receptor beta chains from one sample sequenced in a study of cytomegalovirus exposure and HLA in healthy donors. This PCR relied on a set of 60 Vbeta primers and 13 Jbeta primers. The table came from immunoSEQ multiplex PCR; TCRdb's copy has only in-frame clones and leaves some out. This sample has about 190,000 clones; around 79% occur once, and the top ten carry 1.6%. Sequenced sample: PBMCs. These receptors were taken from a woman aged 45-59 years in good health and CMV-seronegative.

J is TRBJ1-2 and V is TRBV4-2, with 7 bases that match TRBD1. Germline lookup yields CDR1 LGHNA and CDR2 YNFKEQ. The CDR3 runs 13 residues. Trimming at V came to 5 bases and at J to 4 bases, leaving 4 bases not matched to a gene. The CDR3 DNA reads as TGTGCCAGCAGCTCCACAGGGGTCTATGGCTACACCTTC. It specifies CASSSTGVYGYTF.

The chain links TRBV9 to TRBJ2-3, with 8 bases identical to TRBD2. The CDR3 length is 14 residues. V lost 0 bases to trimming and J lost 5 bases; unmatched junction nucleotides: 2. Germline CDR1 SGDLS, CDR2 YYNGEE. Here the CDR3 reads CASSVAGGKDTQYF. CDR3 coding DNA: TGTGCCAGCAGCGTAGCGGGAGGGAAAGATACGCAGTATTTT.

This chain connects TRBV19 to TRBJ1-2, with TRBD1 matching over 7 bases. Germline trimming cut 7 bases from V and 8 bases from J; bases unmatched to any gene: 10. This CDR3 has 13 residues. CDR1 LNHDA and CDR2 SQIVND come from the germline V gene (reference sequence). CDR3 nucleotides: TGTGCCAGTACAACAGGGGTAATAGGAGGCTACACCTTC. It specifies CASTTGVIGGYTF.

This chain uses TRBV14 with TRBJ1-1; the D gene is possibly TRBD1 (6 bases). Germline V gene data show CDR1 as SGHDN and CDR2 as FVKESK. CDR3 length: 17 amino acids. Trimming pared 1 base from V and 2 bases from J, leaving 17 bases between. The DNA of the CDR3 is TGTGCCAGCAGCCAAGGGCGGGGGCTCCTGGTCAACACTGAAGCTTTCTTT. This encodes CASSQGRGLLVNTEAFF.

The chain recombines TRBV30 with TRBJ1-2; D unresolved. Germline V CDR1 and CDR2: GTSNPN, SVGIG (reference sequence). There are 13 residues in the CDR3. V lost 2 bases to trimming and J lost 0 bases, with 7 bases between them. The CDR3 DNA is TGTGCCTGGAGTCCAGGATCTAACTATGGCTACACCTTC. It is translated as CAWSPGSNYGYTF.

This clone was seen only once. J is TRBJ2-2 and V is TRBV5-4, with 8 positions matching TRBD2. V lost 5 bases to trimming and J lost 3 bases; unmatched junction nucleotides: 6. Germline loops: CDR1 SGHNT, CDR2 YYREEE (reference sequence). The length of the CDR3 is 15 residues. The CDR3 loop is CASRAGTRDTGELFF. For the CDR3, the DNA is TGTGCCAGCAGGGCCGGGACTAGGGACACCGGGGAGCTGTTTTTT.

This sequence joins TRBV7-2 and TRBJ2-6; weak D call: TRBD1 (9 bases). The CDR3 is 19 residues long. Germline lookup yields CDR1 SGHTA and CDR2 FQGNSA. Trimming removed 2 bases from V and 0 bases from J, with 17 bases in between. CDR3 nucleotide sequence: TGTGCCAGCAGCTTAATAGCGGGACAGGGATCCTCTGGGGCCAACGTCCTGACTTTC. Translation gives CASSLIAGQGSSGANVLTF.

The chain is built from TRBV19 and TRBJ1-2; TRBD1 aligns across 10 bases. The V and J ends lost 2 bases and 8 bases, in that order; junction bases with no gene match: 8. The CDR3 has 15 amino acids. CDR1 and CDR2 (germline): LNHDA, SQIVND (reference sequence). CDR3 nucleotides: TGTGCCAGTAGTATAAGGGACAGGGGCCTTTCGGGCTACACCTTC. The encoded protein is CASSIRDRGLSGYTF.

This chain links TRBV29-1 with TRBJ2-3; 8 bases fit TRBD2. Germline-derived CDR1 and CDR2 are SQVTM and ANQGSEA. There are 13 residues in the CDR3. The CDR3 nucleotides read TGCACCTACTCAGCCGGGAGGGCCGATACGCAGTATTTT. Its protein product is CTYSAGRADTQYF.

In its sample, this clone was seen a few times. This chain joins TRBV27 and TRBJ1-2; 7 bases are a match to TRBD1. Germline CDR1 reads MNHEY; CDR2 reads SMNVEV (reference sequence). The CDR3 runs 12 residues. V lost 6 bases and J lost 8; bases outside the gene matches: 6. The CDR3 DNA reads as TGTGCCAGCAGGCCCATGACAGGGGGCTACACCTTC. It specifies CASRPMTGGYTF.

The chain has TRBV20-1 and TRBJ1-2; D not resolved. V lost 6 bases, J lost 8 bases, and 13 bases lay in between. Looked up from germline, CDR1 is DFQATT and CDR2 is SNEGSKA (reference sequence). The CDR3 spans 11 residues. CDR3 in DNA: TGCAGTGCCCCCCTCCAGGTGGGCTACACCTTC. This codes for CSAPLQVGYTF.

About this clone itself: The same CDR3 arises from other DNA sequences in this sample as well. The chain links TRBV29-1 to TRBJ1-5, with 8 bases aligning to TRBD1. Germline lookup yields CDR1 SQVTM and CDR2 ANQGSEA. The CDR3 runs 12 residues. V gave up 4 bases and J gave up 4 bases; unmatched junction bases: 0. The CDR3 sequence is CSVGQGNQPQHF. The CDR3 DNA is TGCAGCGTTGGACAGGGGAATCAGCCCCAGCATTTT.

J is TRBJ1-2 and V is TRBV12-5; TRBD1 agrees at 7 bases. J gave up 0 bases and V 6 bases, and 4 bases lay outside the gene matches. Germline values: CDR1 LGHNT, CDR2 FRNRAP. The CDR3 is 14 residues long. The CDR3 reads CASGVDRTNYGYTF. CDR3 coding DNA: TGTGCTAGTGGGGTGGACAGGACTAACTATGGCTACACCTTC.

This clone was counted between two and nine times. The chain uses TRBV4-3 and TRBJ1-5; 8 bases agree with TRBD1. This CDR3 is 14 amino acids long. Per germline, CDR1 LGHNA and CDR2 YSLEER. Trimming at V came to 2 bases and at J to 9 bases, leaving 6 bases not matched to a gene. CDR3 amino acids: CASSQRTGRRPQHF. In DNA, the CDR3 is TGCGCCAGCAGCCAAAGGACAGGGAGGAGGCCCCAGCATTTT.

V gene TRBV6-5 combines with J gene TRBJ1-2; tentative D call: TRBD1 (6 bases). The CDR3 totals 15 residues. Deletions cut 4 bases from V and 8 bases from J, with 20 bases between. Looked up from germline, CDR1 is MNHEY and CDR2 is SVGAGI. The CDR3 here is CASSLAGGGAEGYTF. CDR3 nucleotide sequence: TGTGCCAGCAGTTTAGCCGGGGGGGGCGCGGAAGGCTACACCTTC.

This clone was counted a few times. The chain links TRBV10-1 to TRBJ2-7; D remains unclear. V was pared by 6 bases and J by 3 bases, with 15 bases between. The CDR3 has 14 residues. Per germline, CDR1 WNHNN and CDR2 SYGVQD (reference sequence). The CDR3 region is CASRTTEQFYEQYF. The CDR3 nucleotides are TGCGCCAGCAGGACAACCGAGCAGTTCTACGAGCAGTACTTC.

The DNA for the CDR3 is TGTGCCAGCTCACCGGGACTAGTAGACGCCCGGCCCACAGATACGCAGTATTTT. This translates into CASSPGLVDARPTDTQYF. This sequence joins TRBV18 and TRBJ2-3; 8 bases align to TRBD2. The CDR3 sequence is 18 residues long. The V gene end was trimmed by 3 bases and the J gene end by 2 bases; junction bases not matched to a gene: 13. Per germline, CDR1 KGHSH and CDR2 LQKENI.